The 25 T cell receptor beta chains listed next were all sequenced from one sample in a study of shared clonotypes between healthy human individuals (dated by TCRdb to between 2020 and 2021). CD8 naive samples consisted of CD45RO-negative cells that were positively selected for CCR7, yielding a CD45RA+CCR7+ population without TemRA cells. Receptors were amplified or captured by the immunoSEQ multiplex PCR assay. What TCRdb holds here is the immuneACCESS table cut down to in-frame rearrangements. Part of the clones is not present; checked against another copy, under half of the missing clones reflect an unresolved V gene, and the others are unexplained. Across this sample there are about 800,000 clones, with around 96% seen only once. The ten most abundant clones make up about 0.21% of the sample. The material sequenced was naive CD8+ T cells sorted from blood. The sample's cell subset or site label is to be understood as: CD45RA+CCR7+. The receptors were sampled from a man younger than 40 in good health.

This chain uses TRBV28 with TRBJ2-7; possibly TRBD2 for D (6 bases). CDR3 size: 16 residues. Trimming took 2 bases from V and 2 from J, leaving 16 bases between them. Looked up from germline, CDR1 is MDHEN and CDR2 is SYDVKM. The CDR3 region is CASSLRGTYPAYEQYF. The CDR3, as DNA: TGTGCCAGCAGTTTACGCGGGACCTACCCCGCCTACGAGCAGTACTTC.

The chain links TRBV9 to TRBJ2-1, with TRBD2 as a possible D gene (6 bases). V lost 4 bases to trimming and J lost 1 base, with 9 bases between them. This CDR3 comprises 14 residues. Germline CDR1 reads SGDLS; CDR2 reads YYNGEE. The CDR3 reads CASSTGRSYNEQFF. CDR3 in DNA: TGTGCCAGCAGCACGGGGAGGTCCTACAATGAGCAGTTCTTC.

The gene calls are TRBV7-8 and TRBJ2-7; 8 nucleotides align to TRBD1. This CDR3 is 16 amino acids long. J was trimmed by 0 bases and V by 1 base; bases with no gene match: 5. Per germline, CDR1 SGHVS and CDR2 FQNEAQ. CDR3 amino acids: CASSLDRDRTSYEQYF. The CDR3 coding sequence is TGTGCCAGCAGCTTAGATCGGGACAGGACCTCCTACGAGCAGTACTTC.

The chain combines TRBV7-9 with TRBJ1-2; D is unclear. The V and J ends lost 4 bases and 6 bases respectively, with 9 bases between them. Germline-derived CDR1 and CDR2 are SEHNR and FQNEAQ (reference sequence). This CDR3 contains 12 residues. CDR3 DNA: TGTGCCAGCAGCTCCAATGGGGATGGCTACACCTTC. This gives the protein CASSSNGDGYTF.

For the CDR3, the DNA is TGCGCCAGCAGCTCCTTCCAGGGGGCGAACACTGAAGCTTTCTTT. Protein: CASSSFQGANTEAFF. V and J are TRBV5-1 and TRBJ1-1, with TRBD1 matching 8 bases. V shed 3 bases and J 1 base; nucleotides not matched to a gene: 5. CDR1 and CDR2 from the germline V gene are SGHRS and YFSETQ. CDR3 length: 15 residues.

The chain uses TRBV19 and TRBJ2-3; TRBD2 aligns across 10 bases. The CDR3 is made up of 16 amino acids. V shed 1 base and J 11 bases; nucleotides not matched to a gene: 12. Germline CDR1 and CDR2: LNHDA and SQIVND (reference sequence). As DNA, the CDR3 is TGTGCCAGTAGTATAGGGGAGACTAGCGGGCCGCGGGAGCAGTATTTT. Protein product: CASSIGETSGPREQYF.

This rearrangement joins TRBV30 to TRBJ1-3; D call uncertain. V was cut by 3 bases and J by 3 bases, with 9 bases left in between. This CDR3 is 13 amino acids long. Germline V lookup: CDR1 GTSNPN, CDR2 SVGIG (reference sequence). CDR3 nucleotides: TGTGCCTGGAGCCCGTTAGGTGGAAACACCATATATTTT. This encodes CAWSPLGGNTIYF.

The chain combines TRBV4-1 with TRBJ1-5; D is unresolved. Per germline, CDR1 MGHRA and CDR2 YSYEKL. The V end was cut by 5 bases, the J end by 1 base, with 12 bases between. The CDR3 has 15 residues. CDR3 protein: CASSSTDLSNQPQHF. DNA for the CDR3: TGCGCCAGCAGCTCAACGGACCTCAGCAATCAGCCCCAGCATTTT.

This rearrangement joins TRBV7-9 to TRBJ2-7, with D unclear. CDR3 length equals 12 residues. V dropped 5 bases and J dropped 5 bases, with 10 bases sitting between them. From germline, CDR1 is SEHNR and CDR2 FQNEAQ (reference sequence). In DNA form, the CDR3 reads TGTGCCAGCAGCCCCCAAGGGAACGAGCAGTACTTC. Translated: CASSPQGNEQYF. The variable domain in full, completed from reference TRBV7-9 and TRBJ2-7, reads DTGVSQNPRHKITKRGQNVTFRCDPISEHNRLYWYRQTLGQGPEFLTYFQNEAQLEKSRLLSDRFSAERPKGSFSTLEIQRTEQGDSAMYLCASSPQGNEQYFGPGTRLTVT.

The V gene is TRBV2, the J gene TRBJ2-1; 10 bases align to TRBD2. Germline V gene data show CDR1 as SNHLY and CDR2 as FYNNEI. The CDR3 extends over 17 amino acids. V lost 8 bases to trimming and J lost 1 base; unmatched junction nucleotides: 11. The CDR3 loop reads CASLGLARKGSYNEQFF. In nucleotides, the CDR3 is TGTGCCAGCTTGGGACTAGCGAGAAAAGGGTCCTACAATGAGCAGTTCTTC.

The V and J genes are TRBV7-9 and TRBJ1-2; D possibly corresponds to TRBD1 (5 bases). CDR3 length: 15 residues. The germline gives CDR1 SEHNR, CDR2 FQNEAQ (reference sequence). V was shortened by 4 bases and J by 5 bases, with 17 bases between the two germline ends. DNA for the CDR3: TGTGCCAGCAGCTCTAATTCGGGGCTTCGATATGGCTACACCTTC. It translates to CASSSNSGLRYGYTF.

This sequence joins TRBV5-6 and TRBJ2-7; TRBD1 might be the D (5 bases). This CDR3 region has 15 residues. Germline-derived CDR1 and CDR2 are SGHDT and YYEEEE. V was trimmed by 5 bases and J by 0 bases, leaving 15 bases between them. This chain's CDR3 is CASRLSLQASYEQYF. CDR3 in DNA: TGTGCCAGCAGGTTGAGCTTACAGGCCTCCTACGAGCAGTACTTC.

CDR3 coding DNA: TGTGCCAGCAGCTTAAGGGCAGGGCTGAGCTCTGGGGCCAACGTCCTGACTTTC. It yields the protein CASSLRAGLSSGANVLTF. The V and J genes are TRBV7-2 and TRBJ2-6, with D tentatively TRBD1 (5 bases). Between the trimmed V and J ends, which lost 2 bases and 0 bases, there was a span of 14 bases. The CDR3 extends over 18 amino acids. The germline CDR1 and CDR2 sequences are SGHTA and FQGNSA. Using reference TRBV7-2 and TRBJ2-6 for the parts outside the CDR3, the full variable domain is GAGVSQSPSNKVTEKGKDVELRCDPISGHTALYWYRQSLGQGLEFLIYFQGNSAPDKSGLPSDRFSAERTGGSVSTLTIQRTQQEDSAVYLCASSLRAGLSSGANVLTFGAGSRLTVL.

The CDR3 DNA reads TGTGCCAGCAGTTTATATGAGACAGGGGAGCAGTACTTC. Translated: CASSLYETGEQYF. The chain is built from TRBV27 and TRBJ2-7; 7 bases fit TRBD1. The CDR3 loop spans 13 amino acids. From germline, CDR1 is MNHEY and CDR2 SMNVEV (reference sequence). V gave up 1 base and J gave up 7 bases; unmatched junction bases: 4.

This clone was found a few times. The CDR3 region has the DNA TGTGCCAGCAGCTTGGGGTTTTATGAAGCTTTCTTT. Amino acids: CASSLGFYEAFF. The chain employs TRBV7-2 and TRBJ1-1; D uncertain. Germline assignment: CDR1 SGHTA and CDR2 FQGNSA. The CDR3 extends over 12 amino acids. The V and J ends lost 3 bases and 7 bases respectively, with 9 bases between them. Drawing the rest from reference TRBV7-2 and TRBJ1-1, the complete variable domain is GAGVSQSPSNKVTEKGKDVELRCDPISGHTALYWYRQSLGQGLEFLIYFQGNSAPDKSGLPSDRFSAERTGGSVSTLTIQRTQQEDSAVYLCASSLGFYEAFFGQGTRLTVV.

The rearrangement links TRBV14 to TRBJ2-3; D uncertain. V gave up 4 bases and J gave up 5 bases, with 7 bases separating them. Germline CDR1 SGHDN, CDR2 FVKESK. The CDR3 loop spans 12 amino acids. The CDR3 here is CASSRKVDTQYF. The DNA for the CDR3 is TGTGCCAGCAGCCGAAAGGTAGATACGCAGTATTTT.

Here the CDR3 DNA reads TGTGCCAGCAGTTCTGAGGCCGGACACCTGAGGGACTACGAGCAGTACTTC. Translated: CASSSEAGHLRDYEQYF. This chain connects TRBV27 to TRBJ2-7; either TRBD1 or TRBD2 may supply D (5 bases each). The germline V gene has CDR1 MNHEY and CDR2 SMNVEV (reference sequence). CDR3 length: 17 residues. V lost 4 bases and J lost 3, with 22 bases in between.

The CDR3 region is CAGQGLGTEAFF. The CDR3 nucleotides are TGTGCCGGACAGGGCCTGGGCACTGAAGCTTTCTTT. The J gene is TRBJ1-1, the V gene TRBV19; 8 nucleotides align to TRBD1. Germline CDR1 LNHDA, CDR2 SQIVND (reference sequence). The CDR3 has 12 amino acids. J lost 4 bases, V lost 11 bases, and 6 bases had no gene match.

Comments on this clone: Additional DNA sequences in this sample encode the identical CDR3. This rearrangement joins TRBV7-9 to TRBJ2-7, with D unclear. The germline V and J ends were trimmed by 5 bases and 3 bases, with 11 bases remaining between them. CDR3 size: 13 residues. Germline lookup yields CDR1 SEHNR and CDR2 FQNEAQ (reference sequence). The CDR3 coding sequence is TGTGCCAGCAGCCCCCCGGACCTCTACGAGCAGTACTTC. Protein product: CASSPPDLYEQYF.

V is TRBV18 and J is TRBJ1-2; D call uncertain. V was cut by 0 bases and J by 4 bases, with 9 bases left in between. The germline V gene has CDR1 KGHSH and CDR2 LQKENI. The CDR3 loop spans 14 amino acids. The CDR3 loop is CASSPPAGVYGYTF. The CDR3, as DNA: TGTGCCAGCTCACCACCGGCAGGCGTCTATGGCTACACCTTC.

CDR3: CAITPILEGTGMSTEAFF. DNA for the CDR3: TGTGCCATCACGCCGATCCTCGAAGGGACAGGGATGAGCACTGAAGCTTTCTTT. The V gene is TRBV10-3, the J gene TRBJ1-1; 9 positions match TRBD1. This CDR3 has 18 residues. The J segment lost 4 bases and the V segment lost 7 bases, leaving 19 bases of the junction unmatched. The germline V gene encodes CDR1 ENHRY and CDR2 SYGVKD.

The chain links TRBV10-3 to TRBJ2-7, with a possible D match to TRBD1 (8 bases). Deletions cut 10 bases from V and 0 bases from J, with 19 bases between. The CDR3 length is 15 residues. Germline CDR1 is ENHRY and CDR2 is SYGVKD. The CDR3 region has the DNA TGTGCCACCTTGCCAGGGGGCGGGAGCTCCTACGAGCAGTACTTC. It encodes CATLPGGGSSYEQYF.

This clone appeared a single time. The CDR3 reads CASSQRKINRVGSSYNEQFF. CDR3 DNA sequence: TGCGCCAGCAGCCAAAGGAAGATTAACAGGGTCGGGAGCTCCTACAATGAGCAGTTCTTC. The genes are TRBV4-1 and TRBJ2-1; tentatively, D is TRBD1 or TRBD2 (6 bases each). CDR1 MGHRA and CDR2 YSYEKL come from the germline V gene. Trimming stripped 2 bases from V and 0 bases from J, with 23 bases between. The CDR3 length is 20 residues.

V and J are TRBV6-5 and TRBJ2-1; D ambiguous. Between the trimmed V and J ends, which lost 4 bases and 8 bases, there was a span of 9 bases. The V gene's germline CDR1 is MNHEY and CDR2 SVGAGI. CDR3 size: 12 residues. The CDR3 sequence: CASSFPPDEQFF. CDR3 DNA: TGTGCCAGCAGTTTTCCACCGGATGAGCAGTTCTTC.

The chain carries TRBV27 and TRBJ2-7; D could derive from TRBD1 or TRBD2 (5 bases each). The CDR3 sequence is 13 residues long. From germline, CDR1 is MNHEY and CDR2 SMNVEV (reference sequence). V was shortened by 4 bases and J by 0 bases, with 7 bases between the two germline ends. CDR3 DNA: TGTGCCAGCAGTTGGGGGAACTCCTACGAGCAGTACTTC. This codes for CASSWGNSYEQYF.